These 4 T cell receptor beta chains were all obtained from the same sample, sequenced in a study of shared clonotypes between healthy human individuals. Data came from immunoSEQ multiplex PCR; TCRdb stores just in-frame clones and leaves some out. This sample has around 2.3 million clones, with 90% to 96% found just once. Input material: naive CD4+ T cells sorted from blood. Subset: CD45RA+ positively selected. Every receptor here comes from a man aged 18 to 30 in good health.

The chain joins TRBV30 to TRBJ2-6, with a tentative D call TRBD1 (5 bases). The CDR3 runs 14 residues. CDR1 and CDR2 from the germline V gene are GTSNPN and SVGIG (reference sequence). V shed 8 bases and J shed 0 bases, with 11 bases lying between them. The CDR3 reads CASRQISGANVLTF. The CDR3 DNA is TGTGCCAGCCGACAGATCTCTGGGGCCAACGTCCTGACTTTC.

This clone came up once. The chain is built from TRBV5-1 and TRBJ2-3, with 8 bases identical to TRBD1. Germline CDR1 and CDR2: SGHRS and YFSETQ. J lost 0 bases, V lost 3 bases, and 6 bases had no gene match. The CDR3 extends over 16 amino acids. The CDR3 loop is CASSYGDRGSTDTQYF. For the CDR3, the DNA is TGCGCCAGCAGCTACGGAGACAGGGGAAGCACAGATACGCAGTATTTT.

CDR3 sequence reads: CASSGGAGGAYQPQHF. The CDR3 DNA reads as TGTGCCAGCAGCGGAGGGGCAGGGGGCGCCTATCAGCCCCAGCATTTT. The chain employs TRBV9 and TRBJ1-5; 8 nucleotides match TRBD1. V was clipped by 3 bases and J by 5 bases; unmatched bases: 10. This CDR3 is built from 16 residues. Germline V CDR1 and CDR2: SGDLS, YYNGEE.

The V gene is TRBV2, the J gene TRBJ2-5, with TRBD2 matching over 7 bases. The germline CDR1 and CDR2 sequences are SNHLY and FYNNEI. The CDR3 spans 15 residues. After removal of 3 bases from V and 1 base from J, the junction contained 5 bases not matched to a gene. CDR3 loop: CASSDRGGGQETQYF. DNA of the CDR3: TGTGCCAGCAGTGATCGGGGCGGGGGCCAAGAGACCCAGTACTTC. The variable domain in full, with the rest retrieved from reference TRBV2 and TRBJ2-5, is EPEVTQTPSHQVTQMGQEVILRCVPISNHLYFYWYRQILGQKVEFLVSFYNNEISEKSEIFDDQFSVERPDGSNFTLKIRSTKLEDSAMYFCASSDRGGGQETQYFGPGTRLLVL.